This is a list of T cell receptor beta chains from one sample in a study of technical replicates of blood from several donors. Measured with immunoSEQ multiplex PCR; TCRdb has only the in-frame clones, and not every one. Altogether about 70,000 clones are present, 80% to 95% being singletons, with the ten largest covering 0.41%. Sample: T cells isolated from PBMCs. The source is a human donor in good health. Both conserved end residues are part of each CDR3. D genes are given only for firm matches. Size is omitted from some rows. Given values are once, few, many or a class for expanded clones.

>.|TRBJ2-7|TRBD1|TRBV27
TGTGCCAGCAGTTTAGGGACAGGGAGACAGGGGGCGCTCTACGAGCAGTACTTC
CASSLGTGRQGALYEQYF
>.|TRBJ2-3|TRBD1|TRBV28
TGTGCCAGCAGTAAGGACAGGGAAATCACAGATACGCAGTATTTT
CASSKDREITDTQYF
>.|TRBJ1-1|TRBD1|TRBV7-9
TGTGCCAGCAGCTTCACAGGGGGAACTGAAGCTTTCTTT
CASSFTGGTEAFF
>.|TRBJ2-7|TRBD1|TRBV5-1
TGCGCCAGCAGTCACCCTACGCAGGGACAGGGGGCCTACGAGCAGTACTTC
CASSHPTQGQGAYEQYF
>.|TRBJ2-5|TRBD2|TRBV19
TGTGCCAGTAGTATTGGCGGGAGCGAAAAGACCCAGTACTTC
CASSIGGSEKTQYF
>.|TRBJ2-5|TRBD2|TRBV5-1
TGCGCCAGCAGCTTAACTAGCGCTATCCAAGAGACCCAGTACTTC
CASSLTSAIQETQYF
>.|TRBJ2-7|.|TRBV25-1
TGTGCCAGCAGTGAAGAAACTAGTCCCTCTGACTACTACGAGCAGTACTTC
CASSEETSPSDYYEQYF
>.|TRBJ2-7|.|TRBV30
TGTGCCTGGAGTGGTACAGTTTACGAGCAGTACTTC
CAWSGTVYEQYF
>.|TRBJ2-2|.|TRBV27
TGTGCCAGCAGTATGTTACTCCTGCCCGGGGAGCTGTTTTTT
CASSMLLLPGELFF
>.|TRBJ2-5|TRBD2|TRBV4-2
TGTGCCAGCAGCCAAGGCAAGCGGGAGGGCTGGGAGACCCAGTACTTC
CASSQGKREGWETQYF
>.|TRBJ2-1|.|TRBV11-2
TGTGCCAGCAGCTTAGGGACAGCCTCCTACAATGAGCAGTTCTTC
CASSLGTASYNEQFF
>.|TRBJ1-2|.|TRBV18
TGTGCCAGCTCATTTCAACAGGAGTCTTCTAACTATGGCTACACCTTC
CASSFQQESSNYGYTF
>few|TRBJ2-7|.|TRBV10-3
TGTGCCATCAGCCGACTCAACGAGCAGTACTTC
CAISRLNEQYF
>.|TRBJ2-7|TRBD2|TRBV7-2
TGTGCCAGCAGCGCCACTAGCGGGAGCCCCTCCTACGAGCAGTACTTC
CASSATSGSPSYEQYF
>.|TRBJ1-2|.|TRBV6-5
TGTGCCAGCAGTTATTATGGGGCGGGCTACACCTTC
CASSYYGAGYTF
>.|TRBJ2-7|TRBD2|TRBV19
TGTGCCAGTAGCCCTAGCGGGAGATATCACGAGCAGTACTTC
CASSPSGRYHEQYF
>.|TRBJ2-7|.|TRBV29-1
TGCAGCGCGCAGGAAGGCGGAGGTTCCTACGAGCAGTACTTC
CSAQEGGGSYEQYF
>.|TRBJ1-1|TRBD1|TRBV5-1
TGCGCCAGCACGTCGACAGGGGGCACTGAAGCTTTCTTT
CASTSTGGTEAFF
>.|TRBJ2-2|.|TRBV7-2
TGTGCCAGCAGCTTAGGACTAAACACCGGGGAGCTGTTTTTT
CASSLGLNTGELFF
>.|TRBJ1-5|.|TRBV10-2
TGCGCCAGCAAAGGACAGCTCAATCAGCCCCAGCATTTT
CASKGQLNQPQHF